This T cell receptor (beta chain) originates from a study of shared clonotypes between healthy human individuals. TCRdb keeps only in-frame clones here, not all; method: immunoSEQ multiplex PCR. The sample comprises over 2 million clones, roughly 94% of which are singletons, and more than 0.95% rests with the top ten. Naive CD8 cells, CD45RO-negative and positively selected for CCR7, excluded terminally differentiated effector memory CD45RA+ cells. The healthy adult donors were HIV-negative and reported no recent acute infections or vaccinations. Looked up from germline, CDR1 is SGHDN and CDR2 is FVKESK. This CDR3 contains 12 residues. Between the trimmed V and J ends, which lost 5 bases and 0 bases, there was a span of 2 bases. This clone was seen repeatedly, ten times or more.

The sequence was collected from a man between 18 and 29 years old in good health. This sequence joins TRBV14 and TRBJ1-5, with no clear D. The sequencing sample was made of naive CD8+ T cells sorted from blood. The CDR3 sequence is CASSFSNQPQHF. Written as DNA, the CDR3 is TGTGCCAGCAGCTTTAGCAATCAGCCCCAGCATTTT.